This TCR beta chain was sequenced for a study of cytomegalovirus exposure and HLA in healthy donors. The overall study: The Caucasian-associated ancestry cluster contained 81% of the approximately 400 genotyped donors.

Whole-study results and caveats: According to a later analysis, most TCR beta chains associated with CMV appeared HLA-restricted.

Primers included in the PCR were 60 Vbeta and 13 Jbeta primers. Here immunoSEQ multiplex PCR was the method, and the copy in TCRdb shows in-frame clones only, minus some. The sample yields around 150,000 clones, approximately 79% seen once. This clone was recorded once. Its matching antigen is unknown. This TCR was recovered from a man between 40 and 49 years old in good health and CMV-seropositive. Material for sequencing was PBMCs.

CDR3 sequence: CASSAWTRYEQYF. In DNA, the CDR3 is TGTGCCAGCAGTGCCTGGACACGGTACGAGCAGTACTTC. V is TRBV6-1 and J is TRBJ2-7; tentatively, D is TRBD1 (5 bases). Germline lookup yields CDR1 MNHNS and CDR2 SASEGT. This CDR3 contains 13 residues. V lost 4 bases and J 4 bases, leaving 11 bases between the germline ends.